The 21 T cell receptor beta chains below were found in one sample sequenced in a study of brain T cells in children with intractable seizures. Generated by immunoSEQ multiplex PCR, the TCRdb table keeps only in-frame clones and is missing some. Among about 340,000 clones listed, nearly 95% were seen once. Specified time point: blood from clinic visit 5 months post-surgery; TSC patient then seizure free. The sample consisted of peripheral blood, taken 4 to 5 months after surgery. These receptors all stem from a boy under two years old with tuberous sclerosis and intractable seizures.

The chain carries TRBV9 and TRBJ2-5; 10 bases map to TRBD1. CDR1 is SGDLS and CDR2 is YYNGEE in the germline V gene. This CDR3 contains 16 residues. V was clipped by 0 bases and J by 4 bases; unmatched bases: 6. The CDR3 loop is CASSVGTGGAGETQYF. The CDR3 coding sequence is TGTGCCAGCAGCGTAGGGACAGGGGGAGCGGGAGAGACCCAGTACTTC.

V gene TRBV11-1 combines with J gene TRBJ2-1, with D maybe TRBD2 (5 bases). This CDR3 comprises 13 residues. Germline V CDR1 and CDR2: SGHAT, FQDESV (reference sequence). The V and J ends lost 5 bases and 7 bases respectively, with 12 bases between them. This CDR3 is CASSPSGLNEQFF. The CDR3 bases are TGTGCCAGCAGCCCCTCGGGGTTAAATGAGCAGTTCTTC.

V gene TRBV7-9 combines with J gene TRBJ2-7, with D possibly being TRBD1 (5 bases). V was cut by 4 bases and J by 6 bases, with 13 bases left in between. The germline V gene has CDR1 SEHNR and CDR2 FQNEAQ (reference sequence). This CDR3 is 13 amino acids long. The CDR3: CASSSVDSSEQYF. The CDR3 DNA is TGTGCCAGCAGCTCAGTCGACAGCTCCGAGCAGTACTTC.

The gene calls are TRBV30 and TRBJ1-5; D may be TRBD1 (5 bases). Germline CDR1 is GTSNPN and CDR2 is SVGIG (reference sequence). CDR3 length: 12 residues. With 1 base removed from V and 9 bases from J, the gap between germline ends came to 10 bases. The CDR3 here is CAWSGGPPPQHF. CDR3 coding DNA: TGTGCCTGGAGTGGGGGACCGCCGCCCCAGCATTTT.

Written as DNA, the CDR3 is TGTGCCAGCAGTTATTTCGTCACAGATACGCAGTATTTT. This codes for CASSYFVTDTQYF. The chain uses TRBV6-2 or TRBV6-3 and TRBJ2-3; no firm D call. Germline V gives CDR1 MNHEY, CDR2 SVGEGT. Trimming shortened V by 3 bases and J by 2 bases, and 6 bases separated the two germline ends. The CDR3 extends over 13 amino acids.

The gene calls are TRBV7-3 and TRBJ2-5, with D tentatively TRBD1 (5 bases). The length of the CDR3 is 14 residues. Germline values: CDR1 SGHTA, CDR2 FQGTGA. The V and J ends lost 4 bases and 1 base respectively, with 10 bases between them. Here the CDR3 DNA reads TGTGCCAGCAGCTCGGCAGGGCCCCAAGAGACCCAGTACTTC. This gives the protein CASSSAGPQETQYF.

This clone appeared once. V usage is TRBV2 and J usage is TRBJ2-7; 9 positions match TRBD2. With V trimmed by 8 bases and J by 3 bases, 5 bases remained unmatched. The germline CDR1 and CDR2 sequences are SNHLY and FYNNEI. The CDR3 is made up of 13 amino acids. In DNA form, the CDR3 reads TGTGCCAGCGGGGGACTAGCAGACTACGAGCAGTACTTC. Residues: CASGGLADYEQYF.

V gene TRBV5-6 combines with J gene TRBJ1-4; D is perhaps TRBD1 (5 bases). V gave up 4 bases and J gave up 2 bases, with 15 bases separating them. CDR1 and CDR2 (germline): SGHDT, YYEEEE. The CDR3 runs to 16 residues. This CDR3 is CASSPGTYGTNEKLFF. The CDR3 DNA reads TGTGCCAGCAGCCCCGGGACCTATGGGACTAATGAAAAACTGTTTTTT.

The sample holds one count of this clone. The chain joins TRBV2 to TRBJ2-2; the match to TRBD2 covers 10 bases. CDR3 size: 16 residues. Unmatched junction bases numbered 10, after V lost 6 bases and J lost 6 bases. In germline, CDR1 is SNHLY, CDR2 FYNNEI. The CDR3 bases are TGTGCCAGCAGAAAGCGGGGGGGCGAGATCGCCGGGGAGCTGTTTTTT. Protein product: CASRKRGGEIAGELFF.

V is TRBV4-2 and J is TRBJ2-5; 7 bases are a match to TRBD2. Germline CDR1 reads LGHNA; CDR2 reads YNFKEQ. After removal of 2 bases from V and 2 bases from J, the junction contained 8 bases not matched to a gene. The CDR3 sequence is 16 residues long. CDR3 nucleotides: TGTGCCAGCAGCCAACAGCGGGGTGAGGGACAAGAGACCCAGTACTTC. Protein product: CASSQQRGEGQETQYF.

This clone came up once. This chain joins TRBV23-1 and TRBJ1-5; D uncertain. TRBV23-1 is recorded as an ORF, its role being uncertain. The V end was cut by 3 bases, the J end by 7 bases, with 16 bases between. CDR3 length: 15 amino acids. DNA of the CDR3: TGCGCCAGCAGTCATCCGCCTAGTCCCAAGCAGCCCCAGCATTTT. This translates into CASSHPPSPKQPQHF.

This chain links TRBV2 with TRBJ1-5; 7 bases are shared with TRBD1. Germline V lookup: CDR1 SNHLY, CDR2 FYNNEI. Germline trimming cut 10 bases from V and 6 bases from J; bases unmatched to any gene: 9. The CDR3 totals 13 residues. The CDR3 bases are TGTGCCACATCGAGGGGGCCGGTTCAGCCCCAGCATTTT. This encodes CATSRGPVQPQHF.

This sequence joins TRBV6-5 and TRBJ1-2; D unresolved. CDR1 is MNHEY, CDR2 SVGAGI, per germline. The length of the CDR3 is 16 residues. Trimming removed 4 bases from V and 7 bases from J, with 22 bases in between. The DNA of the CDR3 is TGTGCCAGCAGTTCCCGAACTGTCGTAAGACCGCTTGGCTACACCTTC. Translating it yields CASSSRTVVRPLGYTF.

V is TRBV6-1 and J is TRBJ2-7, with 7 bases identical to TRBD2. In germline, CDR1 is MNHNS, CDR2 SASEGT. V was pared by 1 base and J by 3 bases, with 6 bases of the junction left unmatched. This CDR3 contains 15 residues. The CDR3 spells CASSEVGGRCYEQYF. The CDR3 DNA sequence: TGTGCCAGCAGTGAAGTTGGCGGGAGATGCTACGAGCAGTACTTC.

The gene calls are TRBV19 and TRBJ2-7; the match to TRBD2 covers 7 bases. The CDR3 length is 14 residues. Germline CDR1 reads LNHDA; CDR2 reads SQIVND (reference sequence). V trimming: 9 bases; J trimming: 3 bases; junction bases outside the gene matches: 11. The CDR3 region has the DNA TGTGCCAGCAGCCCAAGAGCGGGGAACTACGAGCAGTACTTC. Translating gives CASSPRAGNYEQYF.

The gene calls are TRBV2 and TRBJ2-1; possibly TRBD1 for D (5 bases). Germline CDR1 SNHLY, CDR2 FYNNEI. The germline V and J ends were trimmed by 6 bases and 6 bases, with 12 bases remaining between them. CDR3 length: 13 amino acids. CDR3 DNA sequence: TGTGCCAGCAGCGCTGGACACTTCAATGAGCAGTTCTTC. This translates into CASSAGHFNEQFF.

The rearrangement joins TRBV2 to TRBJ1-3, with D unclear. V lost 8 bases, J lost 0 bases, and 11 bases lay in between. Germline CDR1 is SNHLY and CDR2 is FYNNEI. The CDR3 is 14 amino acids. This CDR3 reads CASPPRYSGNTIYF. The CDR3 coding sequence is TGTGCCAGCCCCCCCAGATACTCTGGAAACACCATATATTTT.

V usage is TRBV29-1 and J usage is TRBJ2-5, with TRBD2 matching 8 bases. With V trimmed by 5 bases and J by 5 bases, 13 bases remained unmatched. The germline gives CDR1 SQVTM, CDR2 ANQGSEA. The CDR3 contains 15 residues. This CDR3 is CSVIRGGDRWETQYF. CDR3 nucleotides: TGCAGCGTTATACGGGGGGGCGATCGATGGGAGACCCAGTACTTC.

The CDR3 reads CASSYSRNEKLFF. In DNA form, the CDR3 reads TGTGCCAGCAGTTACTCGCGGAATGAAAAACTGTTTTTT. The rearrangement joins TRBV6-5 to TRBJ1-4; D not resolved. V was cut by 0 bases and J by 5 bases, with 4 bases left in between. The CDR3 sequence is 13 residues long. Germline loops: CDR1 MNHEY, CDR2 SVGAGI.

The genes are TRBV6-5 and TRBJ2-7; TRBD2 is a possible D gene (5 bases). Germline assignment: CDR1 MNHEY and CDR2 SVGAGI. The ends were cut back, 6 bases at V and 4 bases at J, with 10 bases in the middle. The CDR3 sequence is 12 residues long. This chain's CDR3 is CASRAREYEQYF. In nucleotides, the CDR3 is TGTGCCAGCAGGGCCCGGGAATACGAGCAGTACTTC.

The chain has TRBV9 and TRBJ1-4; no clear D. Looked up from germline, CDR1 is SGDLS and CDR2 is YYNGEE. The V gene lost 0 bases and the J gene lost 7 bases, with 13 bases spanning the gap. The CDR3 is made up of 15 amino acids. CDR3 nucleotides: TGTGCCAGCAGCGTAGACGGGGAGTTTGGTGAAAAACTGTTTTTT. Encoded protein: CASSVDGEFGEKLFF.